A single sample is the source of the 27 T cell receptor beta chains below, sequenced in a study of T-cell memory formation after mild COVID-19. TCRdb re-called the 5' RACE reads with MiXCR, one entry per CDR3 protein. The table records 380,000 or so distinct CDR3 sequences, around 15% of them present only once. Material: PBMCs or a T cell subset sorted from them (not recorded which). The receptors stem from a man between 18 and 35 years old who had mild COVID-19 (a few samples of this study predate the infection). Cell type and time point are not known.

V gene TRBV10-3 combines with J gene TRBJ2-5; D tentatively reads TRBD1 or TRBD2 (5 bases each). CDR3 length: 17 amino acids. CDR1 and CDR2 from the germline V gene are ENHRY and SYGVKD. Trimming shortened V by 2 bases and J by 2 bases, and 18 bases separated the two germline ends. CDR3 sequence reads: CAISEHLSGRRQETQYF. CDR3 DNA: TGTGCCATCAGTGAGCACTTATCGGGACGCAGACAAGAGACCCAGTACTTC.

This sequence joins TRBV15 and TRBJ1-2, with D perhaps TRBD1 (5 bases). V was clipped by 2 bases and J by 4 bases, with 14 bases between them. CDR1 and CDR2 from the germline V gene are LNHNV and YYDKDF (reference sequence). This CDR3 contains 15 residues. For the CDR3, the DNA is TGTGCCACCAGCAGATCGGAGACAGTTAGCTATGGCTACACCTTC. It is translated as CATSRSETVSYGYTF. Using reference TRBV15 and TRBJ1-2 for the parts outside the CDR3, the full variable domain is DAMVIQNPRYQVTQFGKPVTLSCSQTLNHNVMYWYQQKSSQAPKLLFHYYDKDFNNEADTPDNFQSRRPNTSFCFLDIRSPGLGDTAMYLCATSRSETVSYGYTFGSGTRLTVV.

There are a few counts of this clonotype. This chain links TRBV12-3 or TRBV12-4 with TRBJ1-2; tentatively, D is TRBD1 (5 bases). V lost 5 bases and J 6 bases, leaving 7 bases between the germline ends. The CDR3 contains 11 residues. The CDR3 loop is CASSPRDGYTF. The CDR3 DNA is TGTGCCAGCAGTCCCAGGGATGGCTACACCTTC.

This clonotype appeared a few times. CDR3 DNA sequence: TGTGCCAGCAGCAGGGGGGGGGCCGAAGAGACCCAGTACTTC. Amino acids: CASSRGGAEETQYF. The chain couples TRBV7-2 to TRBJ2-5; D is possibly TRBD2 (7 bases). CDR1 SGHTA and CDR2 FQGNSA come from the germline V gene. V dropped 5 bases and J dropped 3 bases, with 13 bases sitting between them. The CDR3 extends over 14 amino acids.

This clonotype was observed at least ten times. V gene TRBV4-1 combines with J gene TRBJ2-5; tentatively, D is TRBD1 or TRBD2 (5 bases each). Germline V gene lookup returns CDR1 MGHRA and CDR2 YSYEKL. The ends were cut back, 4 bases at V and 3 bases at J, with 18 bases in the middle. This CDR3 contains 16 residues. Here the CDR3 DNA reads TGCGCCAGCAGCCCCTACGGGACCCCGGGGAAAGAGACCCAGTACTTC. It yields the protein CASSPYGTPGKETQYF.

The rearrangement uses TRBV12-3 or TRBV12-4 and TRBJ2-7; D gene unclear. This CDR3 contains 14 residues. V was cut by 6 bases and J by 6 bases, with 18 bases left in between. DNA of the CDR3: TGTGCCAGCAGCCGCGAGGCGACCTCTCGCGAGCAGTACTTC. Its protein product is CASSREATSREQYF.

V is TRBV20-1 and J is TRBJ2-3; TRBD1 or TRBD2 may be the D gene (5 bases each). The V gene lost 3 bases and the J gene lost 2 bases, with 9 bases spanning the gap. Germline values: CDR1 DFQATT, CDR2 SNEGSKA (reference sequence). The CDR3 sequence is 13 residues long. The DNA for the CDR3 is TGCAGTGCTAGCATCGGGGCCACAGATACGCAGTATTTT. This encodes CSASIGATDTQYF.

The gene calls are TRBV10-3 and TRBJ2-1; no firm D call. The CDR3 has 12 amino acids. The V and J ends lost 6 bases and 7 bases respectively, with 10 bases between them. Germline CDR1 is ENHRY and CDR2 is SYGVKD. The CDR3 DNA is TGTGCCATCAGCCAGGACCGAAATGAGCAGTTCTTC. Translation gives CAISQDRNEQFF.

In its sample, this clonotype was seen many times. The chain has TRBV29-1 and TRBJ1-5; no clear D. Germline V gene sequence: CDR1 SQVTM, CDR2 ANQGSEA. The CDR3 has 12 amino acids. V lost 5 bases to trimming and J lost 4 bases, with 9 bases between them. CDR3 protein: CSVSDPNQPQHF. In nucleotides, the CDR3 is TGCAGCGTTTCAGATCCTAATCAGCCCCAGCATTTT.

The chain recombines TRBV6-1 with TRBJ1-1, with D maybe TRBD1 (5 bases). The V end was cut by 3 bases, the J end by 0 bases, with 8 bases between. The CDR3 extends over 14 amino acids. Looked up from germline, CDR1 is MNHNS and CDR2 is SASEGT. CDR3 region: CASSEPGMNTEAFF. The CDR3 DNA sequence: TGTGCCAGCAGTGAGCCAGGGATGAACACTGAAGCTTTCTTT.

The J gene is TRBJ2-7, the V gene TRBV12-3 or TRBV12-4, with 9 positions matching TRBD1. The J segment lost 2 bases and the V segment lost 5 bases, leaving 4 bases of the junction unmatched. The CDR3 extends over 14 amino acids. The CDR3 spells CASSPTGGAYEQYV. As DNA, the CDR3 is TGTGCCAGCAGTCCGACAGGGGGAGCCTACGAGCAGTACGTC.

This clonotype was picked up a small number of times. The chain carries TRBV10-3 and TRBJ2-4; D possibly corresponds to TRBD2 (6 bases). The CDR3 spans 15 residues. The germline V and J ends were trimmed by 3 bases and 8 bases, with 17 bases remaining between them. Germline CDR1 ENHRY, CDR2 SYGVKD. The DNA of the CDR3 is TGTGCCATCAGTGAATTTCTGACCGGGAGCCACATTCAGTACTTC. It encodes CAISEFLTGSHIQYF.

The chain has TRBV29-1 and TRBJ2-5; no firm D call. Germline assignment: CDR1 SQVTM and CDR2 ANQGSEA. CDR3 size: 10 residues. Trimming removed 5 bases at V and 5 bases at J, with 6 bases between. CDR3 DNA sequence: TGCAGCGTTTTTGGTGAGACCCAGTACTTC. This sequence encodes CSVFGETQYF.

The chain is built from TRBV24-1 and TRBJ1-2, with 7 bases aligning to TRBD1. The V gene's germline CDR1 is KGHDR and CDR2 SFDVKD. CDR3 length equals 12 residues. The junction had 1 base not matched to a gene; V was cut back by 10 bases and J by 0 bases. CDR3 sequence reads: CATQGANYGYTF. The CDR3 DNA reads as TGTGCCACGCAGGGGGCTAACTATGGCTACACCTTC.

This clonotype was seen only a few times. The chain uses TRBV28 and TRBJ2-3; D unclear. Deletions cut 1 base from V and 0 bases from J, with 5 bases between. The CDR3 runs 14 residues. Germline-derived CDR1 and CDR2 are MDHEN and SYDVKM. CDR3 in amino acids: CASSLSSSTDTQYF. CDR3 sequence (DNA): TGTGCCAGCAGTTTATCCTCCAGCACAGATACGCAGTATTTT.

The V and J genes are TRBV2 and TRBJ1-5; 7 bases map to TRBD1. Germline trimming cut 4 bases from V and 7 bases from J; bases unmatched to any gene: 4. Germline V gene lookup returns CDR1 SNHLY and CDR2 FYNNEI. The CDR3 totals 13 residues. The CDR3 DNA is TGTGCCAGCAGTGCGACAGGGTTACAGCCCCAGCATTTT. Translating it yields CASSATGLQPQHF.

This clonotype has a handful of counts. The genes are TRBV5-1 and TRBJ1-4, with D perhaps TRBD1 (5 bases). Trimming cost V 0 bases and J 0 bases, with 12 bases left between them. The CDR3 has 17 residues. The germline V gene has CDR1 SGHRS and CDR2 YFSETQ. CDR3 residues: CASSLGPRGTTNEKLFF. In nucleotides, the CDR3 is TGCGCCAGCAGCTTGGGACCTAGGGGTACAACTAATGAAAAACTGTTTTTT.

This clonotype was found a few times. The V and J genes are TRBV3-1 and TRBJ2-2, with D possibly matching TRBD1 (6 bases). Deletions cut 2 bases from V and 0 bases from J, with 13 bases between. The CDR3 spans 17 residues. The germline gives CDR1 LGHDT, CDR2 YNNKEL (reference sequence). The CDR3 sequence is CASSQPTGSANTGELFF. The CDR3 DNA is TGTGCCAGCAGCCAACCGACAGGATCGGCGAACACCGGGGAGCTGTTTTTT.

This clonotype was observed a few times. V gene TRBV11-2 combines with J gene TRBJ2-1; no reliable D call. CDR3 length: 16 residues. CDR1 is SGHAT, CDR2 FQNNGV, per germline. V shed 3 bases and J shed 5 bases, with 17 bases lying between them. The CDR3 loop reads CASSFLVLHANNEQFF. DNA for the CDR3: TGTGCCAGCAGCTTCCTAGTGCTCCATGCCAACAATGAGCAGTTCTTC.

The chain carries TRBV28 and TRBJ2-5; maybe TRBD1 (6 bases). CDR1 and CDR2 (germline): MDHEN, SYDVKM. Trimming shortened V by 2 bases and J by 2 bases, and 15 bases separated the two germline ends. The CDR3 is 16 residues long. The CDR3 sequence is CASSLGSGTLQETQYF. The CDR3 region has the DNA TGTGCCAGCAGTTTAGGCTCCGGGACACTTCAAGAGACCCAGTACTTC.

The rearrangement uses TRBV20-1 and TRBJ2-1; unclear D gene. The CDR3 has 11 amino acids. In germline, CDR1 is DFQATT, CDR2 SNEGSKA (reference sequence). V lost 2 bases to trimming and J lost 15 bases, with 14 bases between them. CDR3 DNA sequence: TGCAGTGCTAGATCTAAATTTTGGGCGTTCTTC. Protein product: CSARSKFWAFF.

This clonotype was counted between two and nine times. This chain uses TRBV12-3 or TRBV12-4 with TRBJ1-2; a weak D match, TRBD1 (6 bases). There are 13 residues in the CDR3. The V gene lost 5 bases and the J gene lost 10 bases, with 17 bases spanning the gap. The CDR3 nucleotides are TGTGCCAGCAGTGGGCCCGGGGCAGGGGCCTACACCTTC. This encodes CASSGPGAGAYTF.

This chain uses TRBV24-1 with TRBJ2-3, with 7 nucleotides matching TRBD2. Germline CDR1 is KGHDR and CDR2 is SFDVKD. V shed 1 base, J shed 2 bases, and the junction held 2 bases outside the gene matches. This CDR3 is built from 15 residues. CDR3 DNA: TGTGCCACCAGTGATTTAGGGACTAACACAGATACGCAGTATTTT. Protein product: CATSDLGTNTDTQYF.

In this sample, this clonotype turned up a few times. CDR3 protein: CASSLVPLGTQYF. CDR3 coding DNA: TGCGCCAGCAGCTTGGTGCCTCTCGGGACCCAGTACTTC. The rearrangement uses TRBV5-1 and TRBJ2-5; no reliable D call. The CDR3 consists of 13 residues. Germline-derived CDR1 and CDR2 are SGHRS and YFSETQ. V dropped 0 bases and J dropped 7 bases, with 10 bases sitting between them.

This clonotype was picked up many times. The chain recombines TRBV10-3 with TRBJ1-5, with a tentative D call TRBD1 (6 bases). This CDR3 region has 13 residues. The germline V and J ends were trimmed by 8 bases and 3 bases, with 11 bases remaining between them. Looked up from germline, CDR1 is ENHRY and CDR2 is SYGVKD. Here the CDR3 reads CAIGQQVNQPQHF. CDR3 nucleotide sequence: TGTGCCATCGGACAGCAAGTCAATCAGCCCCAGCATTTT.

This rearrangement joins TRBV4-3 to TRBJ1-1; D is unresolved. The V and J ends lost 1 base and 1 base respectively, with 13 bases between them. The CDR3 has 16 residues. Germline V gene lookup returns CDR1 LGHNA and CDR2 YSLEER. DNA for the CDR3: TGCGCCAGCAGCCAAGTTTTGATGGAGGCGAACACTGAAGCTTTCTTT. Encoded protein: CASSQVLMEANTEAFF.

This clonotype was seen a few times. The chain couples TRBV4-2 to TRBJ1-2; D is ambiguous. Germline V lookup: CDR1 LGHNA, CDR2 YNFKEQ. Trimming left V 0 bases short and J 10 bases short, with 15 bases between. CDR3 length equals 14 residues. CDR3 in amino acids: CASSQDLWEVFYTF. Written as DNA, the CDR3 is TGTGCCAGCAGCCAAGATCTCTGGGAGGTTTTCTACACCTTC.